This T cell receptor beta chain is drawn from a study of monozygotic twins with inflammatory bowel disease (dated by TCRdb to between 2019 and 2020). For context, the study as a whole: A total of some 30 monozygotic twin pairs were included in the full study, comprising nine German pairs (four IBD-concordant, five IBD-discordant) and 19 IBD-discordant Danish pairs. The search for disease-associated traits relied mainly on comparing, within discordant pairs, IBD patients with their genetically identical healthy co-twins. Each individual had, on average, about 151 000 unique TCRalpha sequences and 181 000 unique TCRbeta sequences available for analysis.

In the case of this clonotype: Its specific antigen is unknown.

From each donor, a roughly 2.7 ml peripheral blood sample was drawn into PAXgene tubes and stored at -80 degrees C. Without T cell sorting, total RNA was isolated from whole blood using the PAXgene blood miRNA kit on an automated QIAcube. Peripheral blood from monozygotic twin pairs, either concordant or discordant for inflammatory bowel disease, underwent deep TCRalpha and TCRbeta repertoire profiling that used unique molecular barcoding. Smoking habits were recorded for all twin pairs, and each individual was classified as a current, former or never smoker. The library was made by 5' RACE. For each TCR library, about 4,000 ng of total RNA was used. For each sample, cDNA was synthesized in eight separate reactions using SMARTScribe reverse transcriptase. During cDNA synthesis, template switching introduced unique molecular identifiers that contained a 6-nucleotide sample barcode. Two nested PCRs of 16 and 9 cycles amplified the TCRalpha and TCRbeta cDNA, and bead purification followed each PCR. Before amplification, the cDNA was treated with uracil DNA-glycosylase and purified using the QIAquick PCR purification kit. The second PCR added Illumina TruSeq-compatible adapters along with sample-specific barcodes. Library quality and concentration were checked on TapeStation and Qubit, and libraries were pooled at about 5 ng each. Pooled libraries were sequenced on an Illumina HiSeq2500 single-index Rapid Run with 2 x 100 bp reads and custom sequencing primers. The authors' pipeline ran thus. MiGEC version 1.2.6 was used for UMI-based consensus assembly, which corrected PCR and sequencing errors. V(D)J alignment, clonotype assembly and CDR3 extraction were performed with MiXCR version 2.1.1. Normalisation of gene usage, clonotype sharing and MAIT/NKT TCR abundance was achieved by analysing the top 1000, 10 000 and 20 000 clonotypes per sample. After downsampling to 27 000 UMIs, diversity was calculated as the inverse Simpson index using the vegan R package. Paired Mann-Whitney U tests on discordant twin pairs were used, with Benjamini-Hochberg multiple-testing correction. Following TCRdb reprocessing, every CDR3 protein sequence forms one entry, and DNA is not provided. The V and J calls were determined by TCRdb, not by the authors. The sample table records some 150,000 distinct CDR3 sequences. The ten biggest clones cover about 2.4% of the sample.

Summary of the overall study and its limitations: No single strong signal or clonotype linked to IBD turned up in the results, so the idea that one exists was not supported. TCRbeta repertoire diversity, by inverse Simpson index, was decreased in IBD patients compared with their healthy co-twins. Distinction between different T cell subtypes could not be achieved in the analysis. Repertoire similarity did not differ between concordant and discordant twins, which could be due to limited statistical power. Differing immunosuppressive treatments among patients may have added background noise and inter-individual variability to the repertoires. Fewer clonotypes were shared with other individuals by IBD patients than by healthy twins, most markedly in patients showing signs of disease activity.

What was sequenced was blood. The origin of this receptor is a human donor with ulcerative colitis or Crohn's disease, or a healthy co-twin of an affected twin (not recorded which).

The CDR3 protein sequence reads: CASSPLAGGPNTYNEQFF. Rearrangement joined TRBV18 to TRBJ2-1; the D call of TRBD2 rests on TCRdb alone, since no DNA is present to check it. The CDR3, from cysteine to phenylalanine, totals 18 residues. DNA was not recorded. Sequences KGHSH (CDR1) and LQKENI (CDR2) are obtained from the germline V gene.